These 26 T cell receptor beta chains share one sample of origin, sequenced in a study of neurological immune-mediated disorders. Time point defined: technical triplicate 2. One entry per CDR3 protein results from TCRdb running MiXCR on the 5' RACE reads. The sample holds about 55,000 distinct CDR3 sequences; about 24% are singletons and the top ten take 4.6%. Sequences were obtained from PBMCs. The receptor set was obtained from a man between 60 and 75 years old with HTLV-1-associated myelopathy (HAM/TSP).

In this sample, this clonotype turned up a few times. The chain joins TRBV29-1 to TRBJ2-7; no clear D gene. Germline CDR1 reads SQVTM; CDR2 reads ANQGSEA. Trimming removed 5 bases at V and 5 bases at J, with 10 bases between. This CDR3 is 11 amino acids long. The CDR3 protein is CSVPGRHEQYF. CDR3 in DNA: TGCAGCGTTCCCGGTCGACACGAGCAGTACTTC.

The chain uses TRBV27 and TRBJ2-7, with 15 bases lining up with TRBD2. V was clipped by 6 bases and J by 6 bases; unmatched bases: 3. Germline CDR1 reads MNHEY; CDR2 reads SMNVEV (reference sequence). The length of the CDR3 is 14 residues. DNA for the CDR3: TGTGCCAGCAGGGGACTAGCGGGAGGTGGCGAGCAGTACTTC. It codes for CASRGLAGGGEQYF.

This clonotype was seen at least ten times. This chain joins TRBV20-1 and TRBJ2-1; maybe TRBD1 (5 bases). Trimming removed 7 bases from V and 7 bases from J, with 23 bases in between. Germline V lookup: CDR1 DFQATT, CDR2 SNEGSKA (reference sequence). This CDR3 is 15 amino acids long. The DNA for the CDR3 is TGCAGTGTTTCCCAGGGAACTTCCCATGGGAATGAGCAGTTCTTC. Protein sequence: CSVSQGTSHGNEQFF.

The rearrangement joins TRBV7-9 to TRBJ2-2, with 14 bases matching TRBD2. V gave up 4 bases and J gave up 2 bases; unmatched junction bases: 21. Germline loops: CDR1 SEHNR, CDR2 FQNEAQ (reference sequence). This CDR3 region has 23 residues. CDR3 region: CASSSNISPPGTSGSGNTGELFF. CDR3 nucleotides: TGTGCCAGCAGCTCAAACATATCACCGCCCGGGACTAGCGGGAGCGGTAACACCGGGGAGCTGTTTTTT.

The chain uses TRBV3-1 and TRBJ1-2; D gene ambiguous. V lost 0 bases to trimming and J lost 5 bases, with 7 bases between them. Germline CDR1 is LGHDT and CDR2 is YNNKEL (reference sequence). The CDR3 length is 13 residues. As DNA, the CDR3 is TGTGCCAGCAGCCAAGATGGAAATTATGGCTACACCTTC. Residues: CASSQDGNYGYTF.

This clonotype appeared a few times. The genes are TRBV7-6 and TRBJ2-3; D not certain. The CDR3 extends over 14 amino acids. The V gene's germline CDR1 is SGHVS and CDR2 FNYEAQ. V was pared by 3 bases and J by 0 bases, with 7 bases between. The CDR3 is CASSFLSSTDTQYF. The CDR3 DNA is TGTGCCAGCAGCTTCCTGTCCAGCACAGATACGCAGTATTTT.

This clonotype was detected ten times or more. The rearrangement uses TRBV5-1 and TRBJ2-7; 7 bases are a match to TRBD1. Germline CDR1 SGHRS, CDR2 YFSETQ. V was pared by 0 bases and J by 5 bases, with 5 bases of the junction left unmatched. The CDR3 has 14 residues. The CDR3: CASSLGPGTDEQYF. DNA for the CDR3: TGCGCCAGCAGCTTGGGCCCCGGGACAGACGAGCAGTACTTC. Full variable domain (remainder filled in from reference TRBV5-1 and TRBJ2-7): KAGVTQTPRYLIKTRGQQVTLSCSPISGHRSVSWYQQTPGQGLQFLFEYFSETQRNKGNFPGRFSGRQFSNSRSEMNVSTLELGDSALYLCASSLGPGTDEQYFGPGTRLTVT.

This clonotype was seen many times. This chain connects TRBV28 to TRBJ2-2, with D maybe TRBD1 (6 bases). In germline, CDR1 is MDHEN, CDR2 SYDVKM. This CDR3 contains 14 residues. Trimming shortened V by 5 bases and J by 5 bases, and 12 bases separated the two germline ends. DNA of the CDR3: TGTGCCAGCAGTACAGGGCCGAGTACCGGGGAGCTGTTTTTT. Protein sequence: CASSTGPSTGELFF.

This clonotype was found many times. The chain carries TRBV28 and TRBJ2-3; no reliable D call. CDR3 length equals 12 residues. Trimming removed 5 bases at V and 1 base at J, with 4 bases between. Germline assignment: CDR1 MDHEN and CDR2 SYDVKM. The CDR3 protein is CASSVRTDTQYF. As DNA, the CDR3 is TGTGCCAGCAGTGTCCGCACAGATACGCAGTATTTT. Complete variable domain (other parts from reference TRBV28 and TRBJ2-3): DVKVTQSSRYLVKRTGEKVFLECVQDMDHENMFWYRQDPGLGLRLIYFSYDVKMKEKGDIPEGYSVSREKKERFSLILESASTNQTSMYLCASSVRTDTQYFGPGTRLTVL.

In this sample, this clonotype turned up many times. V gene TRBV24-1 combines with J gene TRBJ2-1, with TRBD2 matching 10 bases. Germline CDR1 and CDR2: KGHDR and SFDVKD. The CDR3 length is 17 residues. J lost 7 bases, V lost 5 bases, and 13 bases had no gene match. As DNA, the CDR3 is TGTGCCACCAGTGGACCCCCCCTAGCGGGAGAGAGGAATGAGCAGTTCTTC. Amino acids: CATSGPPLAGERNEQFF.

This clonotype was seen at least ten times. The chain carries TRBV20-1 and TRBJ2-3, with D tentatively TRBD2 (5 bases). CDR1 and CDR2 (germline): DFQATT, SNEGSKA (reference sequence). Trimming left V 0 bases short and J 5 bases short, with 15 bases between. The CDR3 is made up of 15 amino acids. The CDR3 is CSARDLTNSGDTQYF. Written as DNA, the CDR3 is TGCAGTGCTAGAGATCTGACTAATTCTGGAGATACGCAGTATTTT.

This clonotype was counted only a few times. A single base separates this from a much larger clone, so it may be a read error. The chain links TRBV5-1 to TRBJ2-5; perhaps TRBD1 as D (6 bases). The CDR3 loop spans 13 amino acids. CDR1 is SGHRS and CDR2 is YFSETQ in the germline V gene. The germline V and J ends were trimmed by 1 base and 4 bases, with 8 bases remaining between them. The CDR3: CASSLQGTETQYF. The CDR3 DNA sequence: TGCGCCAGCAGCTTGCAGGGGACAGAGACCCAGTACTTC.

The sample holds many counts of this clonotype. V is TRBV7-9 and J is TRBJ1-4, with D perhaps TRBD1 (5 bases). Trimming removed 1 base at V and 5 bases at J, with 14 bases between. The CDR3 consists of 16 residues. Germline lookup yields CDR1 SEHNR and CDR2 FQNEAQ (reference sequence). For the CDR3, the DNA is TGTGCCAGCAGCTTAGGGATGTCTGGGGGAAATGAAAAACTGTTTTTT. Its protein is CASSLGMSGGNEKLFF.

The sample holds many counts of this clonotype. The chain has TRBV29-1 and TRBJ2-6; 8 bases align to TRBD1. The CDR3 loop spans 19 amino acids. Per the germline V gene, CDR1 is SQVTM and CDR2 is ANQGSEA. V was clipped by 0 bases and J by 1 base; unmatched bases: 11. CDR3 DNA: TGCAGCGTTGAAGATGTTCTGGACAGGGTTAAATCTGGGGCCAACGTCCTGACTTTC. This gives the protein CSVEDVLDRVKSGANVLTF. Together with reference TRBV29-1 and TRBJ2-6, the CDR3 gives the full variable domain: SAVISQKPSRDICQRGTSLTIQCQVDSQVTMMFWYRQQPGQSLTLIATANQGSEATYESGFVIDKFPISRPNLTFSTLTVSNMSPEDSSIYLCSVEDVLDRVKSGANVLTFGAGSRLTVL.

This clonotype appeared a few times. The gene calls are TRBV12-3 or TRBV12-4 and TRBJ1-5, with TRBD1 as a possible D gene (5 bases). V lost 6 bases to trimming and J lost 7 bases, with 10 bases between them. This CDR3 has 12 residues. CDR3 bases: TGTGCCAGCAGGTCAGGGTCCCAGCCCCAGCATTTT. This translates into CASRSGSQPQHF.

This clonotype was detected ten times or more. The gene calls are TRBV9 and TRBJ2-5; D perhaps matches TRBD1 (6 bases). The CDR3 is 16 amino acids. The ends were cut back, 4 bases at V and 4 bases at J, with 20 bases in the middle. Germline V gene sequence: CDR1 SGDLS, CDR2 YYNGEE. The CDR3 DNA is TGTGCCAGCAGCCCCCATTTACAGGGCGGTAGAGAGACCCAGTACTTC. Protein product: CASSPHLQGGRETQYF.

This clonotype is judged medium-sized. CDR3 in DNA: TGTGCCAGCAGCTTAGAGGCTAGCGGGGCGAACACCGGGGAGCTGTTTTTT. Translated, it gives CASSLEASGANTGELFF. The chain joins TRBV7-6 to TRBJ2-2; the match to TRBD2 covers 9 bases. V shed 1 base and J 0 bases; nucleotides not matched to a gene: 3. Germline lookup yields CDR1 SGHVS and CDR2 FNYEAQ. CDR3 length: 17 amino acids.

This sequence joins TRBV6-2 or TRBV6-3 and TRBJ2-7; 9 bases fit TRBD1. V was pared by 0 bases and J by 1 base, with 4 bases of the junction left unmatched. Germline V gene data show CDR1 as MNHEY and CDR2 as SVGEGT. This CDR3 has 16 amino acids. CDR3 bases: TGTGCCAGCAGTTACTCCACAGGGGGCCAATCCTACGAGCAGTACTTC. Translated, it gives CASSYSTGGQSYEQYF.

This clonotype was counted ten times or more. The chain links TRBV29-1 to TRBJ2-7; 7 nucleotides line up with TRBD2. Unmatched junction bases numbered 11, after V lost 6 bases and J lost 6 bases. The CDR3 length is 13 residues. Per the germline V gene, CDR1 is SQVTM and CDR2 is ANQGSEA. CDR3 region: CSVRQPREAEQYF. Here the CDR3 DNA reads TGCAGCGTGCGACAGCCTCGGGAGGCCGAGCAGTACTTC.

J is TRBJ2-7 and V is TRBV19; TRBD2 aligns across 15 bases. V shed 7 bases, J shed 5 bases, and the junction held 21 bases outside the gene matches. In germline, CDR1 is LNHDA, CDR2 SQIVND (reference sequence). The CDR3 is 20 residues long. Here the CDR3 DNA reads TGTGCCAGTATCTTTCCCGCCCCTCCGGGACTAGCGGGAGGAAACGACGAGCAGTACTTC. It specifies CASIFPAPPGLAGGNDEQYF.

Written as DNA, the CDR3 is TGCGCCTCTGGGGGCGGGAATGAGCAGTACTTC. Translation gives CASGGGNEQYF. V and J are TRBV4-1 and TRBJ2-7; D may correspond to TRBD1 or TRBD2 (6 bases each). The CDR3 totals 11 residues. Germline V gene sequence: CDR1 MGHRA, CDR2 YSYEKL. Between the trimmed V and J ends, which lost 11 bases and 7 bases, there was a span of 15 bases.

This chain joins TRBV6-5 and TRBJ2-7; D is possibly TRBD2 (5 bases). This CDR3 has 13 residues. V was shortened by 11 bases and J by 4 bases, with 18 bases between the two germline ends. Germline CDR1 MNHEY, CDR2 SVGAGI. Here the CDR3 reads CAGSVGEGYEQYF. The CDR3 nucleotides read TGTGCCGGATCAGTGGGAGAAGGATACGAGCAGTACTTC.

The genes are TRBV9 and TRBJ1-6; tentatively, D is TRBD1 (5 bases). Germline CDR1 SGDLS, CDR2 YYNGEE. The length of the CDR3 is 14 residues. Between the trimmed V and J ends, which lost 3 bases and 5 bases, there was a span of 9 bases. CDR3 amino acids: CASSGDSNNSPLHF. As DNA, the CDR3 is TGTGCCAGCAGCGGCGACAGCAATAATTCACCCCTCCACTTT.

This clonotype came up once. A clone one base away is much larger, so this may be a read error. The rearrangement uses TRBV7-9 and TRBJ2-1, with 7 nucleotides matching TRBD2. Unmatched junction bases numbered 9, after V lost 6 bases and J lost 7 bases. In germline, CDR1 is SEHNR, CDR2 FQNEAQ (reference sequence). This CDR3 is 14 amino acids long. The CDR3 DNA sequence: TGTGCCAGCAGATTGTCTAGCGGAGGTAATGAGCAGTTCTTC. Its protein is CASRLSSGGNEQFF.

Ten or more counts support this clonotype. The V and J genes are TRBV7-9 and TRBJ1-4; the D gene is possibly TRBD1 (5 bases). The CDR3 runs to 16 residues. The V and J ends lost 5 bases and 5 bases respectively, with 18 bases between them. From germline, CDR1 is SEHNR and CDR2 FQNEAQ (reference sequence). CDR3 sequence: CASSPDLRGRNEKLFF. Written as DNA, the CDR3 is TGTGCCAGCAGCCCCGATCTACGGGGGAGAAATGAAAAACTGTTTTTT.

At least ten counts were recorded for this clonotype. The CDR3 DNA follows: TGCGCCAGCAGCCCAAACCCGAGCGACTACGAGCAGTACTTC. Its translation: CASSPNPSDYEQYF. The rearrangement joins TRBV5-1 to TRBJ2-7, with unresolved D. Germline CDR1 is SGHRS and CDR2 is YFSETQ. Trimming stripped 4 bases from V and 3 bases from J, with 14 bases between. This CDR3 comprises 14 residues.